A selection of T cell receptor beta chains follows, all from one sample in a study of shared clonotypes between healthy human individuals. Using immunoSEQ multiplex PCR, the repertoire was profiled, and TCRdb retains in-frame clones only, with some absent. The sample holds 1,400,000 or so clones, roughly 98.5% seen once. The sequencing input was naive CD4+ T cells sorted from blood. All receptors derive from a man aged 30 to 39 in good health. CDR3s include the opening cysteine and the closing phenylalanine or tryptophan. Each record gives: J gene, D gene, clone size, CDR3 length, V gene, CDR3 protein, CDR3 DNA. D genes are given only for firm matches. Some rows have no size entry. The others give once, few or many, or a class for an expanded clone.

j_call: TRBJ1-1; d_call: TRBD1; clone_size: .; cdr3_length: 13; v_call: TRBV5-3; cdr3_aa: CARSLARGHEAFF; cdr3_nt: TGTGCCAGAAGCTTGGCCAGGGGGCACGAGGCTTTCTTT
j_call: TRBJ2-3; d_call: .; clone_size: .; cdr3_length: 14; v_call: TRBV11-2; cdr3_aa: CASNRNGATDTQYF; cdr3_nt: TGTGCCAGCAACCGTAACGGAGCCACAGATACGCAGTATTTT
j_call: TRBJ1-3; d_call: .; clone_size: once; cdr3_length: 15; v_call: TRBV5-6; cdr3_aa: CASSSPGTYGNTIYF; cdr3_nt: TGTGCCAGCAGCTCGCCCGGGACATACGGAAACACCATATATTTT
j_call: TRBJ2-1; d_call: TRBD2; clone_size: .; cdr3_length: 15; v_call: TRBV29-1; cdr3_aa: CSAGLAAKSYNEQFF; cdr3_nt: TGCAGCGCCGGACTAGCGGCGAAATCCTACAATGAGCAGTTCTTC
j_call: TRBJ2-4; d_call: .; clone_size: .; cdr3_length: 13; v_call: TRBV10-1; cdr3_aa: CASAEGLGDIQYF; cdr3_nt: TGCGCCAGCGCTGAAGGTCTGGGTGACATTCAGTACTTC
j_call: TRBJ1-1; d_call: .; clone_size: .; cdr3_length: 15; v_call: TRBV5-1; cdr3_aa: CASSPDVRERTEAFF; cdr3_nt: TGCGCCAGCAGCCCAGACGTGAGGGAAAGGACTGAAGCTTTCTTT
j_call: TRBJ2-2; d_call: .; clone_size: .; cdr3_length: 15; v_call: TRBV2; cdr3_aa: CASSDNMAPTGELFF; cdr3_nt: TGTGCCAGCAGTGATAACATGGCCCCCACCGGGGAGCTGTTTTTT
j_call: TRBJ1-3; d_call: .; clone_size: .; cdr3_length: 16; v_call: TRBV9; cdr3_aa: CASSVTGPLSGNTIYF; cdr3_nt: TGTGCCAGCAGCGTTACAGGACCTCTCTCTGGAAACACCATATATTTT
j_call: TRBJ1-5; d_call: .; clone_size: .; cdr3_length: 15; v_call: TRBV2; cdr3_aa: CASSSGHTSNQPQHF; cdr3_nt: TGTGCCAGCAGTTCGGGACACACTAGCAATCAGCCCCAGCATTTT
j_call: TRBJ2-7; d_call: TRBD2; clone_size: .; cdr3_length: 15; v_call: TRBV6-5; cdr3_aa: CASSPLAGATYEQYF; cdr3_nt: TGTGCCAGCAGTCCCTTAGCGGGGGCCACCTACGAGCAGTACTTC
j_call: TRBJ2-1; d_call: .; clone_size: .; cdr3_length: 11; v_call: TRBV7-3; cdr3_aa: CASGWGNEQFF; cdr3_nt: TGTGCCAGCGGTTGGGGGAATGAGCAGTTCTTC
j_call: TRBJ1-1; d_call: TRBD1; clone_size: .; cdr3_length: 15; v_call: TRBV5-1; cdr3_aa: CASSSGQGMNTEAFF; cdr3_nt: TGCGCCAGCAGCTCGGGACAGGGAATGAACACTGAAGCTTTCTTT
j_call: TRBJ1-1; d_call: TRBD1; clone_size: .; cdr3_length: 14; v_call: TRBV28; cdr3_aa: CASSLGGQGSEAFF; cdr3_nt: TGTGCCAGCAGTTTAGGCGGACAGGGGTCTGAAGCTTTCTTT
j_call: TRBJ2-1; d_call: .; clone_size: .; cdr3_length: 18; v_call: TRBV4-3; cdr3_aa: CASSQAGALGFGYNEQFF; cdr3_nt: TGCGCCAGCAGCCAAGCAGGGGCCCTGGGCTTCGGGTACAATGAGCAGTTCTTC
j_call: TRBJ2-7; d_call: .; clone_size: .; cdr3_length: 15; v_call: TRBV5-6; cdr3_aa: CASSYRAVGAYEQYF; cdr3_nt: TGTGCCAGCAGCTATCGCGCGGTGGGTGCCTACGAGCAGTACTTC
j_call: TRBJ2-3; d_call: .; clone_size: .; cdr3_length: 15; v_call: TRBV15; cdr3_aa: CATSRVQFSTDTQYF; cdr3_nt: TGTGCCACCAGCAGAGTTCAATTTAGCACAGATACGCAGTATTTT
j_call: TRBJ2-5; d_call: .; clone_size: .; cdr3_length: 14; v_call: TRBV7-9; cdr3_aa: CASSSGSGLETQYF; cdr3_nt: TGTGCCAGCAGCTCAGGCTCAGGGCTGGAGACCCAGTACTTC
j_call: TRBJ2-5; d_call: .; clone_size: .; cdr3_length: 15; v_call: TRBV4-2; cdr3_aa: CASSQGFGSQETQYF; cdr3_nt: TGTGCCAGCAGCCAGGGCTTCGGCTCCCAAGAGACCCAGTACTTC
j_call: TRBJ1-1; d_call: .; clone_size: .; cdr3_length: 13; v_call: TRBV5-5; cdr3_aa: CASSLRGLTEAFF; cdr3_nt: TGTGCCAGCAGCTTGAGAGGGCTCACTGAAGCTTTCTTT
j_call: TRBJ2-1; d_call: .; clone_size: few; cdr3_length: 11; v_call: TRBV18; cdr3_aa: CASSPNNEQFF; cdr3_nt: TGTGCCAGCTCACCAAACAATGAGCAGTTCTTC
j_call: TRBJ1-1; d_call: TRBD1; clone_size: .; cdr3_length: 16; v_call: TRBV7-8; cdr3_aa: CASSLRDRDLVTEAFF; cdr3_nt: TGTGCCAGCAGCTTACGTGACAGGGACTTGGTCACTGAAGCTTTCTTT
j_call: TRBJ1-1; d_call: TRBD1; clone_size: .; cdr3_length: 15; v_call: TRBV4-1; cdr3_aa: CASSRRQGADTEAFF; cdr3_nt: TGCGCCAGCAGCCGAAGACAGGGGGCGGACACTGAAGCTTTCTTT
j_call: TRBJ1-5; d_call: TRBD1; clone_size: .; cdr3_length: 16; v_call: TRBV6-1; cdr3_aa: CASSGAGSGGNQPQHF; cdr3_nt: TGTGCCAGCAGTGGAGCCGGGTCAGGGGGAAATCAGCCCCAGCATTTT
j_call: TRBJ2-1; d_call: TRBD1; clone_size: once; cdr3_length: 15; v_call: TRBV6-5; cdr3_aa: CASSTMDRGLVEQFF; cdr3_nt: TGTGCCAGCAGTACTATGGACAGGGGCTTGGTCGAGCAGTTCTTC
j_call: TRBJ2-7; d_call: .; clone_size: .; cdr3_length: 15; v_call: TRBV7-6; cdr3_aa: CASSRTGDSSYEQYF; cdr3_nt: TGTGCCAGCAGCCGAACCGGTGACAGCTCCTACGAGCAGTACTTC
j_call: TRBJ2-7; d_call: TRBD1; clone_size: .; cdr3_length: 14; v_call: TRBV2; cdr3_aa: CASSRDRVSHEQYF; cdr3_nt: TGTGCCAGCAGCCGGGACAGGGTAAGCCACGAGCAGTACTTC
j_call: TRBJ1-5; d_call: TRBD1; clone_size: .; cdr3_length: 16; v_call: TRBV19; cdr3_aa: CASKLQGIGSNQPQHF; cdr3_nt: TGTGCCAGTAAGCTACAGGGGATTGGAAGCAATCAGCCCCAGCATTTT
j_call: TRBJ1-2; d_call: .; clone_size: .; cdr3_length: 13; v_call: TRBV6-5; cdr3_aa: CASSYSPGVGYTF; cdr3_nt: TGTGCCAGCAGTTACTCCCCAGGGGTTGGCTACACCTTC
j_call: TRBJ2-1; d_call: .; clone_size: .; cdr3_length: 15; v_call: TRBV9; cdr3_aa: CASSVVGLDYNEQFF; cdr3_nt: TGTGCCAGCAGCGTAGTAGGACTGGACTACAATGAGCAGTTCTTC
j_call: TRBJ2-1; d_call: .; clone_size: .; cdr3_length: 15; v_call: TRBV5-1; cdr3_aa: CASSLVAHVTNEQFF; cdr3_nt: TGCGCCAGCAGCTTGGTAGCCCACGTAACCAATGAGCAGTTCTTC
j_call: TRBJ2-7; d_call: .; clone_size: .; cdr3_length: 12; v_call: TRBV30; cdr3_aa: CALALSSYEQYF; cdr3_nt: TGTGCGCTAGCGCTGAGCTCCTACGAGCAGTACTTC
j_call: TRBJ2-7; d_call: TRBD2; clone_size: .; cdr3_length: 18; v_call: TRBV2; cdr3_aa: CASSEVGLAGVGPHEQYF; cdr3_nt: TGTGCCAGCAGTGAAGTGGGACTAGCGGGAGTTGGGCCCCACGAGCAGTACTTC
j_call: TRBJ2-1; d_call: TRBD2; clone_size: .; cdr3_length: 16; v_call: TRBV5-1; cdr3_aa: CASSLSGRAIKHSSFF; cdr3_nt: TGCGCCAGCAGTCTAAGCGGGAGGGCTATCAAACATTCGTCGTTCTTC
j_call: TRBJ2-7; d_call: TRBD2; clone_size: .; cdr3_length: 16; v_call: TRBV7-8; cdr3_aa: CASSRSRWEGPYEQYF; cdr3_nt: TGTGCCAGCAGCCGAAGTCGGTGGGAGGGCCCCTACGAGCAGTACTTC
j_call: TRBJ2-3; d_call: .; clone_size: .; cdr3_length: 16; v_call: TRBV9; cdr3_aa: CASSVVKGSSTDTQYF; cdr3_nt: TGTGCCAGCAGCGTAGTAAAAGGTTCGAGTACAGATACGCAGTATTTT
j_call: TRBJ2-7; d_call: .; clone_size: .; cdr3_length: 14; v_call: TRBV30; cdr3_aa: CAWSHGQGVYEQYF; cdr3_nt: TGTGCCTGGAGTCATGGGCAGGGAGTCTACGAGCAGTACTTC
j_call: TRBJ2-3; d_call: .; clone_size: .; cdr3_length: 14; v_call: TRBV6-5; cdr3_aa: CASRQGTPQDTQYF; cdr3_nt: TGTGCCAGCAGACAGGGTACCCCACAAGATACGCAGTATTTT
j_call: TRBJ1-2; d_call: TRBD1; clone_size: .; cdr3_length: 13; v_call: TRBV5-1; cdr3_aa: CASSGGTAYGYTF; cdr3_nt: TGCGCCAGCAGCGGGGGGACAGCCTATGGCTACACCTTC
j_call: TRBJ2-5; d_call: TRBD2; clone_size: .; cdr3_length: 14; v_call: TRBV30; cdr3_aa: CASGLAGGWETQYF; cdr3_nt: TGTGCCTCGGGACTAGCGGGAGGTTGGGAGACCCAGTACTTC
j_call: TRBJ1-1; d_call: .; clone_size: .; cdr3_length: 11; v_call: TRBV7-2; cdr3_aa: CASSQDTEAFF; cdr3_nt: TGTGCCAGCAGCCAAGACACTGAAGCTTTCTTT
j_call: TRBJ1-2; d_call: .; clone_size: once; cdr3_length: 14; v_call: TRBV29-1; cdr3_aa: CSVELLRGLYGYTF; cdr3_nt: TGCAGCGTTGAATTGCTGCGCGGGCTTTACGGCTACACCTTC
j_call: TRBJ2-7; d_call: TRBD2; clone_size: .; cdr3_length: 15; v_call: TRBV7-8; cdr3_aa: CASSFSSGRAYEQYF; cdr3_nt: TGTGCCAGCAGCTTTTCTAGCGGGAGGGCCTACGAGCAGTACTTC
j_call: TRBJ2-6; d_call: .; clone_size: .; cdr3_length: 16; v_call: TRBV5-8; cdr3_aa: CASGHYGDSGANVLTF; cdr3_nt: TGTGCCAGCGGCCACTATGGAGACTCTGGGGCCAACGTCCTGACTTTC
j_call: TRBJ2-1; d_call: .; clone_size: .; cdr3_length: 14; v_call: TRBV18; cdr3_aa: CASSPTTTYNEQFF; cdr3_nt: TGTGCCAGCTCACCGACCACGACCTACAATGAGCAGTTCTTC
j_call: TRBJ1-2; d_call: TRBD1; clone_size: .; cdr3_length: 18; v_call: TRBV7-2; cdr3_aa: CASSLLTRSRQGDYGYTF; cdr3_nt: TGTGCCAGCAGCTTACTAACTCGCAGTAGGCAGGGGGATTATGGCTACACCTTC
j_call: TRBJ2-1; d_call: TRBD2; clone_size: .; cdr3_length: 11; v_call: TRBV20-1; cdr3_aa: CSAAGVGEQFF; cdr3_nt: TGCAGTGCTGCGGGGGTGGGTGAGCAGTTCTTC
j_call: TRBJ2-7; d_call: .; clone_size: once; cdr3_length: 13; v_call: TRBV7-2; cdr3_aa: CASSPGPSNEQYF; cdr3_nt: TGTGCCAGCAGCCCCGGGCCCTCGAACGAGCAGTACTTC
j_call: TRBJ2-7; d_call: .; clone_size: .; cdr3_length: 12; v_call: TRBV5-6; cdr3_aa: CASSPLGDEQYF; cdr3_nt: TGTGCCAGCAGCCCTCTAGGAGACGAGCAGTACTTC
j_call: TRBJ2-2; d_call: TRBD2; clone_size: .; cdr3_length: 15; v_call: TRBV10-1; cdr3_aa: CASSRLAGNTGELFF; cdr3_nt: TGCGCCAGCTCACGACTAGCGGGGAACACCGGGGAGCTGTTTTTT
j_call: TRBJ2-7; d_call: .; clone_size: .; cdr3_length: 19; v_call: TRBV28; cdr3_aa: CASSWHRRKNNRSSYEQYF; cdr3_nt: TGTGCCAGCAGTTGGCACCGGCGTAAGAACAATCGTAGCTCCTACGAGCAGTACTTC
j_call: TRBJ2-5; d_call: .; clone_size: .; cdr3_length: 13; v_call: TRBV30; cdr3_aa: CAWSVLRKETQYF; cdr3_nt: TGTGCCTGGAGTGTACTCAGAAAAGAGACCCAGTACTTC
j_call: TRBJ1-4; d_call: .; clone_size: .; cdr3_length: 12; v_call: TRBV29-1; cdr3_aa: CSVQGRGEKLFF; cdr3_nt: TGCAGCGTTCAGGGTCGGGGTGAAAAACTGTTTTTT
j_call: TRBJ1-2; d_call: .; clone_size: .; cdr3_length: 16; v_call: TRBV15; cdr3_aa: CATSRDLAALNYGYTF; cdr3_nt: TGTGCCACCAGCAGAGATTTGGCAGCCCTTAACTATGGCTACACCTTC
j_call: TRBJ1-1; d_call: .; clone_size: .; cdr3_length: 14; v_call: TRBV29-1; cdr3_aa: CRGGAIGDVTEAFF; cdr3_nt: TGCAGGGGAGGAGCCATAGGGGATGTTACTGAAGCTTTCTTT